This is a list of T cell receptor beta chains from one sample in a study of shared clonotypes between healthy human individuals. TCRdb keeps only in-frame clones here, not all; method: immunoSEQ multiplex PCR. The sample shows roughly 850,000 clones, roughly 96% of them seen only once. The sample comprised naive CD8+ T cells sorted from blood. The source is a man aged 30 to 39 in good health. Each CDR3 is given with its conserved first and last residue. Only some rows state a clone size, as once, few, many or a class for expanded clones.

j_call,clone_size,v_call,cdr3_aa
TRBJ2-7,.,TRBV10-1,CASSESILDSGEQYF
TRBJ2-7,.,TRBV6-6,CASCEVGGSYEQYF
TRBJ2-1,once,TRBV14,CASSQRFGRNEQFF
TRBJ2-1,.,TRBV15,CATSREGLLVGINEQFF
TRBJ2-3,.,TRBV27,CASSLLAGLTDTQYF
TRBJ2-7,.,TRBV7-6,CASSLGPSYEQYF
TRBJ2-7,.,TRBV30,CAWSPGASYEQYF
TRBJ2-7,.,TRBV7-9,CASSLASGTSYEQYF
TRBJ2-5,.,TRBV7-9,CASSPELAGNSETQYF
TRBJ1-1,.,TRBV7-8,CASSLAKISTEAFF
TRBJ2-3,.,TRBV19,CASSTLAGDSDTQYF
TRBJ1-1,.,TRBV2,CASRRGEGGTEAFF
TRBJ2-7,.,TRBV5-4,CASSYHRDRRYEQYF
TRBJ2-1,.,TRBV2,CATLGGHNEQFF
TRBJ1-2,.,TRBV5-1,CASSFDSGSNYGYTF
TRBJ2-7,.,TRBV7-9,CASSSEAHGLAYEQYF
TRBJ2-1,.,TRBV4-1,CASSQGPLSTRALALGEQFF
TRBJ1-2,.,TRBV2,CASSLWGRGDIGYTF
TRBJ2-5,.,TRBV18,CASSPPGSAEQGGTQYF
TRBJ2-3,.,TRBV29-1,CSVDGYALARSTDTQYF
TRBJ2-5,.,TRBV27,CASWPQGIGETQYF
TRBJ2-2,.,TRBV11-2,CASSFLAGGDTGELFF
TRBJ1-4,.,TRBV10-3,CAISESEGGEKLFF
TRBJ2-1,.,TRBV4-1,CASSHPGTYNEQFF
TRBJ2-7,.,TRBV18,CASSVGQGYEQYF
TRBJ2-7,.,TRBV5-4,CASSTSSGDYEQYF
TRBJ2-1,.,TRBV30,CAWTAGTSSYNEQFF
TRBJ2-2,.,TRBV9,CASPGSWGTGELFF
TRBJ1-1,.,TRBV11-2,CASSLGQDRGMNTEAFF
TRBJ1-1,.,TRBV14,CASSRQGRHTEAFF
TRBJ2-1,.,TRBV4-1,CASSQEGQVYNEQFF
TRBJ2-7,.,TRBV28,CASSGDREYEQYF
TRBJ2-1,.,TRBV9,CASSHRLAGPSYNEQFF
TRBJ2-2,.,TRBV7-9,CASSPIAGFITGELFF
TRBJ2-1,.,TRBV7-6,CASSPELREGHEQFF
TRBJ1-5,.,TRBV27,CASSPNSNQPQHF